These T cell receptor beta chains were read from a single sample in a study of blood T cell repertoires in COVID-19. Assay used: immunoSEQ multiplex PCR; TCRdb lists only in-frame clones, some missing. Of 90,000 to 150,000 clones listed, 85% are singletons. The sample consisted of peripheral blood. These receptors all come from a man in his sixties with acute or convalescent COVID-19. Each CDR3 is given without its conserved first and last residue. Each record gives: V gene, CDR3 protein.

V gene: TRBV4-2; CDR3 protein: ASSQDLGTSGLTYEQY
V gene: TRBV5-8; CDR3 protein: ASSLGPGANIQY
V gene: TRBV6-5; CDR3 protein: ASTIQLHEQY
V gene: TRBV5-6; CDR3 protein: ASSFGQVTDTQY
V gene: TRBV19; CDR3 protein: ASMVGVAGSNEQF
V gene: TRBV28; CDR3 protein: ASVTGGNLVDTQY
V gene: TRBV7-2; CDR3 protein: ASSLATGSDEKLF
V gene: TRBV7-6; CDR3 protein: ASSLNVQGASETQY
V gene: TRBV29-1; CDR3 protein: SVDTVSSYNEQF
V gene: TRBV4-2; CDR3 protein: ASSQTGSGETQY
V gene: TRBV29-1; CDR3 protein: SVTGTGGPEAF
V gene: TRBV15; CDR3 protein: ATSNSGGHEQF
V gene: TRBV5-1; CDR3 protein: ASSLNAQKLF
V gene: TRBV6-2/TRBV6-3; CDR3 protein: ASSYRDWGYEQY
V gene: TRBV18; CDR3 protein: ASLGGGQGPSYNEQF
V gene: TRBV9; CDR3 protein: ASSEDSSKEKLF
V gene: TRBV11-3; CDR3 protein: ASSLEGGDTQY
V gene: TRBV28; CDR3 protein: ASSSNSYGYT
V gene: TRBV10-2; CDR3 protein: ASSGGGETREQY
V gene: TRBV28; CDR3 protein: ASKLQGGYYGYT
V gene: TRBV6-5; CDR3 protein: ASSRDSTSNQPQH
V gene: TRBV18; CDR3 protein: ASSRQGATGELF
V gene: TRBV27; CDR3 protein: ATLSGRADTQY
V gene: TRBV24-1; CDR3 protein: ATSDPTNPSTDTQY
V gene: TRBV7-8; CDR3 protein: ASSSLGGGNRPGETQY
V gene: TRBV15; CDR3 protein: ATSREGQGDSTDTQY
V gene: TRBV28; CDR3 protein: ASSLTSGSSSYNEQF
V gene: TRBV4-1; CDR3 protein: ASSQLTGSNEQY
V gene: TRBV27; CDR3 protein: ASSPRNSGNTIY
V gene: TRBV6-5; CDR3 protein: ASSYSGRAYEQY
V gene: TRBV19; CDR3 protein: ASRGSTGNQPQH
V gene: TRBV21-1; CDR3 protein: ASSPGLHSYNEQF
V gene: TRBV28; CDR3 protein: ASSPSGQGLSQY
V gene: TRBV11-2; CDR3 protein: ASMTGSSTDTQY
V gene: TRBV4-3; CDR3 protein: ASSQDISYEQY
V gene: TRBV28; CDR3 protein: ASSPEDPGTGWRANEQF
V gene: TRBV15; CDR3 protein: ATSRAGGRYEQY
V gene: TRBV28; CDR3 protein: ASTPPVRYSPLH
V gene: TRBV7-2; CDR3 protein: ASSESTGAYEQY
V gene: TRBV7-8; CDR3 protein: ASSSRLSGSFEQY
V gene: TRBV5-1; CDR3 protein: ASSPGQGNGELF
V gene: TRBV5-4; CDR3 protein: ASSSGTSGRATDTQY
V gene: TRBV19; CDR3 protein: ASHRGQGYGYT
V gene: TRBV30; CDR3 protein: AWTSGGIEQY
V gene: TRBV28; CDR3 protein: ASSSTSTDTQY
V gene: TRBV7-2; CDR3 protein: ASSPRQEAGYGYT
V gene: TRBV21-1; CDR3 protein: ASSVPGLDRCQSNQPQH
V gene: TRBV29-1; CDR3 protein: STQTGGDEQY
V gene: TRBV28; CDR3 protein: ASSSRDTEAF
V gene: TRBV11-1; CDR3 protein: ASSLRTSAYQETQY
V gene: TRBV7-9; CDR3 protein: ASSSTSGLTDTQY
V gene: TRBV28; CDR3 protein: ASTRQSSYNEQF